A selection of T cell receptor beta chains follows, all from one sample in a study of shared clonotypes between healthy human individuals. The protocol was immunoSEQ multiplex PCR, while the TCRdb copy is restricted to in-frame clones and leaves out a portion. This table holds about 2 million clones, 85% to 95% found once. The specimen was naive CD4+ T cells sorted from blood. The source of these receptors is a man aged 18 to 29 in good health. Each CDR3 is given with its conserved first and last residue.

CDR3aa,j_gene,v_gene,len
CASSLGVSGNTIYF,TRBJ1-3,TRBV7-2,14
CASSDRGLYGYTF,TRBJ1-2,TRBV6-1,13
CASRAGLKDGYTF,TRBJ1-2,TRBV6-4,13
CASSYSTGSAFGYTF,TRBJ1-2,TRBV6-5,15
CASGGSGHIYGYTF,TRBJ1-2,TRBV28,14
CASSQTPGQAAYEQYF,TRBJ2-7,TRBV4-1,16
CASSLTSRKQETQYF,TRBJ2-5,TRBV7-2,15
CASSLEGQVQETQYF,TRBJ2-5,TRBV5-1,15
CASSFRLAADTQYF,TRBJ2-3,TRBV7-2,14
CAWTRQSTDTQYF,TRBJ2-3,TRBV30,13
CASSLNRGYEQYF,TRBJ2-7,TRBV6-1,13
CASRDRLNNEQYF,TRBJ2-7,TRBV7-9,13
CASSLSTGTNQPQHF,TRBJ1-5,TRBV27,15
CASEELQETQYF,TRBJ2-5,TRBV2,12
CASRMGAWGTEAFF,TRBJ1-1,TRBV6-1,14
CASSQIGKHTEAFF,TRBJ1-1,TRBV18,14
CAWSGSGPSYGEQFF,TRBJ2-1,TRBV30,15
CASSQERQGIPGELFF,TRBJ2-2,TRBV4-1,16
CASSLAPTGYTGELFF,TRBJ2-2,TRBV5-1,16
CASSLAGGGNTEAFF,TRBJ1-1,TRBV28,15
CASKRSGQGRGDTDTQYF,TRBJ2-3,TRBV5-1,18
CASSILSGESPLHF,TRBJ1-6,TRBV19,14
CASSRQGEKAEAFF,TRBJ1-1,TRBV6-5,14
CASSDGRDSYNEQFF,TRBJ2-1,TRBV25-1,15
CATRLAGAGELFF,TRBJ2-2,TRBV10-3,13
CAISENDYEQYF,TRBJ2-7,TRBV10-3,12